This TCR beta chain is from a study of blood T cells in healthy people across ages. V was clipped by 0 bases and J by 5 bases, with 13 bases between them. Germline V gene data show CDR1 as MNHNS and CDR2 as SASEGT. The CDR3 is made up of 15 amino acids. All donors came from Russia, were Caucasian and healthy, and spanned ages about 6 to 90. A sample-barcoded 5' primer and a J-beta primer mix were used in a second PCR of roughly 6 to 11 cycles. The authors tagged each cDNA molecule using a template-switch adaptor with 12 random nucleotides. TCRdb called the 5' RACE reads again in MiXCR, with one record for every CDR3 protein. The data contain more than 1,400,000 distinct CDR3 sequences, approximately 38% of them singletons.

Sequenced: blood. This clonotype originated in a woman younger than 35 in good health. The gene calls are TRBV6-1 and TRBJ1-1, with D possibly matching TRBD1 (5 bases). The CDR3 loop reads CASSEALGGRTEAFF. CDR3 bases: TGTGCCAGCAGTGAAGCGCTGGGGGGAAGGACTGAAGCTTTCTTT.